This TCR beta chain was identified during a study of CD8 T cells in ankylosing spondylitis. Study-level findings and limits: With a CD8+ phenotype, disease-linked clones were relatively rare in peripheral blood. Matched ankylosing spondylitis synovial fluid reportedly showed significant enrichment of disease-linked clones. One TCR beta motif, made up of eight highly homologous variants, appeared characteristic of ankylosing spondylitis blood.

5'-RACE, quantitative and with molecular barcodes, yielded the TCR beta libraries. Using its own MiXCR run on the 5' RACE reads, TCRdb lists one record per CDR3 protein. The sample consists of about 840,000 distinct CDR3 sequences, approximately 12% of them appearing once. As concerns this clonotype: Antigen: not known.

This CDR3 comprises 15 residues. In germline, CDR1 is SNHLY, CDR2 FYNNEI. The V end was cut by 4 bases, the J end by 0 bases, with 13 bases between. This clonotype was sampled from a male donor with ankylosing spondylitis. The chain has TRBV2 and TRBJ2-7; D is possibly TRBD2 (5 bases). The specimen sequenced was blood, either unsorted or a sorted T cell fraction (not recorded which). CDR3 sequence: CASSGGAGVSYEQYF. CDR3 nucleotides: TGTGCCAGCAGTGGAGGCGCGGGCGTCTCCTACGAGCAGTACTTC.